This T cell receptor (beta chain) was identified in a study of cytomegalovirus exposure and HLA in healthy donors. Primers for the PCR totalled 60 Vbeta and 13 Jbeta. Assay: immunoSEQ multiplex PCR; the TCRdb copy retains only in-frame clones and omits some. The top ten clones hold roughly 5.5% of a sample with 150,000 or so clones, 80% of them seen once. The CDR3 runs 14 residues. V was cut by 1 base and J by 2 bases, with 10 bases left in between. The germline gives CDR1 SGHDT, CDR2 YYEEEE. This TCR derives from a woman aged 35 to 49 in good health and CMV-seropositive. The V and J genes are TRBV5-6 and TRBJ2-7; possible D gene TRBD1, 6 bases. Input material: PBMCs. CDR3 coding DNA: TGTGCCAGCAGCTTGTTTCAGGGGCCCTACGAGCAGTACTTC. Its translation: CASSLFQGPYEQYF.